This T cell receptor (beta chain) comes out of a study of blood T cell repertoires in COVID-19. Background on the study: The origin of the acute and convalescent COVID-19 samples was the United States, Italy and Spain.

Original analysis: Reference gene primer amplification yielded estimated nucleated cell counts. Produced via immunoSEQ multiplex PCR; TCRdb's table is partial and in-frame only. The V and J calls and clone size are taken from that table; D and trimming were inferred from the DNA. The profile covers roughly 300,000 clones, with 80% to 90% appearing a single time and about 4.2% taken by the ten largest. The table lists this clone with a count of one. Sequencing was done on a sample of PBMCs or T cells enriched from blood (not recorded which). The receptor was derived from a woman aged 35 to 49 with acute COVID-19.

Here the CDR3 reads CASSSTGNYQPQHF. The CDR3 nucleotides read TGTGCCAGCAGTTCTACAGGGAATTATCAGCCCCAGCATTTT. This chain joins TRBV5-6 and TRBJ1-5, with D perhaps TRBD1 (6 bases). Germline CDR1 is SGHDT and CDR2 is YYEEEE. This CDR3 spans 14 amino acids. V was shortened by 5 bases and J by 5 bases, with 14 bases between the two germline ends.